The rows below give T cell receptor beta chains drawn from one sample of a study of lymphopenia after photon versus proton radiotherapy. Some clones are missing from TCRdb's copy, which holds only in-frame ones; the method was immunoSEQ multiplex PCR. The sample carries roughly 41,000 clones, over 65% recorded once. The specimen comprised peripheral blood, sampled from a patient treated with photon-based radiotherapy. All receptors derive from a man in his fifties with gastric cancer. Both conserved end residues are part of each CDR3. The D gene is left open where the match is weak. The listing skips clone size in some rows; elsewhere it reads once, few, many or a size class.

J gene	D gene	clone size	V gene	CDR3 DNA	CDR3 protein
TRBJ2-7	TRBD2	-	TRBV19	TGTGCCAGTAGTCCCTTAGCGGGCTCCTACGAGCAGTACTTC	CASSPLAGSYEQYF
TRBJ2-1	-	-	TRBV28	TGTGCCAGCCCCCCCCCGGGGAGCTCCTACAATGAGCAGTTCTTC	CASPPPGSSYNEQFF
TRBJ2-3	-	-	TRBV13	TGTGCCAGCAGCTTAGGAGGGGTTACGTTAGATACGCAGTATTTT	CASSLGGVTLDTQYF
TRBJ2-7	TRBD1	-	TRBV19	TGTGCCAGTAGTATAAGGGGACAGGGGCTGAGAGACTACGAGCAGTACTTC	CASSIRGQGLRDYEQYF
TRBJ2-3	TRBD1	-	TRBV7-8	TGTGCCAGCAGCCTAAAAAGGGTAGCAGGGGGTAGGGCAGATACGCAGTATTTT	CASSLKRVAGGRADTQYF
TRBJ2-7	TRBD1	-	TRBV4-1	TGCGCCAGCAGCCAACCGACAGGGGGCTCCTACGAGCAGTACTTC	CASSQPTGGSYEQYF
TRBJ2-1	TRBD2	-	TRBV30	TGTGCCTGCCCTGGGGCGGGGGGGAGCTCCTACAATGAGCAGTTCTTC	CACPGAGGSSYNEQFF
TRBJ2-7	TRBD2	-	TRBV7-2	TGTGCCAGCAGCTTCAGCGGGAGTAACTCCTACGAGCAGTACTTC	CASSFSGSNSYEQYF
TRBJ2-7	TRBD2	few	TRBV7-3	TGTGCCAGCAGCCCCATACTAGCGGGAGTGGGCGAGCAGTACTTC	CASSPILAGVGEQYF
TRBJ2-3	-	-	TRBV9	TGTGCCAGCAGCCCTCCCGGGGCACAACTCCAGTATTTT	CASSPPGAQLQYF
TRBJ2-7	TRBD1	-	TRBV28	TGTGCCAGCAGTACAAGACAGGGAACGAGCTCCTACGAGCAGTACTTC	CASSTRQGTSSYEQYF
TRBJ1-3	-	-	TRBV27	TGTGCCAGCAGTCCAACTATTGGACAGTCTGGAAACACCATATATTTT	CASSPTIGQSGNTIYF
TRBJ2-1	-	-	TRBV11-2	TGTGCCAGCAGCTCCCTCAAGTTCAGGAATGAGCAGTTCTTC	CASSSLKFRNEQFF
TRBJ1-2	TRBD1	-	TRBV2	TGTGCCAGCAGGCCGGGGACAGCCTCTTTTGGCTACACCTTC	CASRPGTASFGYTF
TRBJ2-7	-	-	TRBV6-1	TGTGCCAGCAGGGCTAGGGGTTACCACGAGCAGTACTTC	CASRARGYHEQYF
TRBJ2-3	-	-	TRBV7-9	TGTGCCAGCAGCATGAATAGGGGCCCGGATACGCAGTATTTT	CASSMNRGPDTQYF
TRBJ2-1	-	-	TRBV5-6	TGTGCCAGCAGCTTGGCCGGTCCGGGACATGAGCAGTTCTTC	CASSLAGPGHEQFF
TRBJ2-1	-	-	TRBV18	TGTGCCAGCTCACCACTTGGGAGCTCCTACAATGAGCAGTTCTTC	CASSPLGSSYNEQFF
TRBJ2-1	TRBD1	-	TRBV15	TGTGCCACCAGCGGGACCGGGACAGGGGTTAATGAGCAGTTCTTC	CATSGTGTGVNEQFF
TRBJ2-3	TRBD2	-	TRBV9	TGTGCCAGCAGCGTGGCAGCGGGGGCTAGCACAGATACGCAGTATTTT	CASSVAAGASTDTQYF
TRBJ1-5	TRBD1	-	TRBV19	TGTGCCAGTAGTGACAGGGGGCGGCAGCCCCAGCATTTT	CASSDRGRQPQHF
TRBJ2-7	-	-	TRBV28	TGTGCCAGCCGTTCCCAGGGGCGGTCCTACGAGCAGTACTTC	CASRSQGRSYEQYF
TRBJ2-5	-	-	TRBV7-8	TGTGCCAGCAGCTTAAGTTGGCTCAGGGGTCAGACCCAGTACTTC	CASSLSWLRGQTQYF
TRBJ2-7	-	-	TRBV7-6	TGTGCCAGCAGCTTAGGGGGAGGCTCCTACGAGCAGTACTTC	CASSLGGGSYEQYF
TRBJ1-4	-	-	TRBV5-8	TGTGCCAGCAGCCCCCTCTACGAAAAACTGTTTTTT	CASSPLYEKLFF
TRBJ2-2	-	few	TRBV7-2	TGTGCCAGCAGCTTATACGGAAAACCCGGGGAGCTGTTTTTT	CASSLYGKPGELFF
TRBJ2-7	TRBD2	-	TRBV19	TGTGCCAGTAGTCGACTAGCGGGAGAAATTTACGAGCAGTACTTC	CASSRLAGEIYEQYF
TRBJ2-7	TRBD1	-	TRBV7-8	TGTGCCAGCGCTCCAAGGGGACAGTCCCTATACGAGCAGTACTTC	CASAPRGQSLYEQYF
TRBJ2-3	-	-	TRBV6-5	TGTGCCAGCGCCCGGCTAGGGGGGCGAGATACGCAGTATTTT	CASARLGGRDTQYF
TRBJ2-5	-	-	TRBV19	TGTGCCAGTAGTGTTACGGGGACGGAGACCCAGTACTTC	CASSVTGTETQYF
TRBJ2-5	-	few	TRBV5-5	TGTGCCAGCAGCTTGGGGCAGAACCAAGAGACCCAGTACTTC	CASSLGQNQETQYF
TRBJ1-4	-	-	TRBV5-1	TGCGCCAGCAGCTTCATGGGGGGGAGTAATGAAAAACTGTTTTTT	CASSFMGGSNEKLFF
TRBJ2-5	-	-	TRBV7-2	TGTGCCAGCAGCCGGGCGGGCGGGGAGACCCAGTACTTC	CASSRAGGETQYF
TRBJ2-3	TRBD1	-	TRBV25-1	TGTGCCAGCAGGGGACAGTCTAGCACAGATACGCAGTATTTT	CASRGQSSTDTQYF
TRBJ2-2	-	-	TRBV6-1	TGTGCCAGCAAGGGGGGCGGCACCGGGGAGCTGTTTTTT	CASKGGGTGELFF
TRBJ1-2	TRBD1	-	TRBV27	TGTGCCAGCAGTTTATCGGTTGGGACAGGGGACGGCTACACCTTC	CASSLSVGTGDGYTF
TRBJ2-5	TRBD1	-	TRBV7-6	TGTGCCAGCAGCTCCGACAGGGGGCGGGAGACCCAGTACTTC	CASSSDRGRETQYF
TRBJ1-4	-	-	TRBV18	TGTGCCAGCTCACAAGGCAGCCTAAATGAAAAACTGTTTTTT	CASSQGSLNEKLFF
TRBJ1-5	-	-	TRBV19	TGTGCCAGTCGACCCGTGGGCAATCAGCCCCAGCATTTT	CASRPVGNQPQHF
TRBJ2-7	-	-	TRBV28	TGTGCCAGCAGCAGGGGAAGGGGGCAGTACTTC	CASSRGRGQYF
TRBJ2-1	TRBD2	-	TRBV10-3	TGTGCCATCCAATCTGCGGGAGGGTCTTACAATGAGCAGTTCTTC	CAIQSAGGSYNEQFF
TRBJ2-2	-	-	TRBV5-8	TGTGCCAGCAGCTTGGTAGGAAATCACGGGGAGCTGTTTTTT	CASSLVGNHGELFF
TRBJ1-2	TRBD1	-	TRBV6-5	TGTGCCAGCAGTTACTACCCCGGGACAGGCTATGGCTACACCTTC	CASSYYPGTGYGYTF
TRBJ1-1	TRBD1	-	TRBV5-1	TGCGCCAGCAGCTCGACAGGGGGTTTAACTGAAGCTTTCTTT	CASSSTGGLTEAFF
TRBJ1-1	-	-	TRBV28	TGTGCCAGCAGTTTGAAGGGAAGGACTGAAGCTTTCTTT	CASSLKGRTEAFF
TRBJ1-4	-	-	TRBV30	TGTGCCTGGAGTGTACACGGGGTTGAAAAACTGTTTTTT	CAWSVHGVEKLFF
TRBJ2-2	-	-	TRBV19	TGTGCCAGTAGTAGGACGTACACCGGGGAGCTGTTTTTT	CASSRTYTGELFF
TRBJ2-5	-	few	TRBV7-9	TGTGCCAGCAGGGGCGGGGAGACCCAGTACTTC	CASRGGETQYF
TRBJ1-4	-	-	TRBV5-1	TGCGCCAGCAGTTCGCAGGGATATACAACTAATGAAAAACTGTTTTTT	CASSSQGYTTNEKLFF
TRBJ2-3	-	-	TRBV19	TGTGCCAGTAACAGGGTCGGGGGGACAGATACGCAGTATTTT	CASNRVGGTDTQYF
TRBJ1-2	-	-	TRBV7-3	TGTGCCAGCAGCTTAGACAGAAGGGGTAACTATGGCTACACCTTC	CASSLDRRGNYGYTF
TRBJ2-1	TRBD2	-	TRBV19	TGTGCCAGTACACGGGAGGGAAACAATGAGCAGTTCTTC	CASTREGNNEQFF
TRBJ2-1	TRBD2	once	TRBV7-7	TGTGCCAGCAGCACCTCCCTAGCGGGAGGGAACAATGAGCAGTTCTTC	CASSTSLAGGNNEQFF
TRBJ1-2	TRBD1	-	TRBV18	TGTGCCAGCTCACCAGGACAGGGGGACTATGGCTACACCTTC	CASSPGQGDYGYTF
TRBJ1-3	-	-	TRBV5-1	TGCGCCAGCAGCTTGGTGGGGGTGGCTGGAAACACCATATATTTT	CASSLVGVAGNTIYF
TRBJ1-1	-	-	TRBV2	TGTGCCAGCACGCAGGGCACTGAAGCTTTCTTT	CASTQGTEAFF
TRBJ2-7	-	once	TRBV9	TGTGCCAGCAGCGTAGACCGGGATTTCAACGGGGAGCAGTACTTC	CASSVDRDFNGEQYF
TRBJ2-3	-	-	TRBV6-5	TGTGCCAGCAGACGGACGGAATACACAGATACGCAGTATTTT	CASRRTEYTDTQYF
TRBJ1-2	-	once	TRBV6-1	TGTGCCAGCAGTCCCGGGCCCGACTATGGCTACACCTTC	CASSPGPDYGYTF
TRBJ1-2	-	-	TRBV5-4	TGTGCCAGCACAGCGTCGGGGGAGTTCAACTATGGCTACACCTTC	CASTASGEFNYGYTF